The next 13 T cell receptor beta chains were all read from a single sample in a study of T cell responses to AZD1222 COVID-19 vaccine. The assay was immunoSEQ multiplex PCR, and TCRdb's table has in-frame clones only and misses some. The table includes around 130,000 clones, 70% to 90% detected once. Sequencing used peripheral blood, obtained on day 0 of AZD1222 vaccination. These receptors all come from an adult in good health.

The V call is TRBV3-1 (or the pseudogene TRBV3-2), the J call TRBJ2-5; TRBD2 aligns across 10 bases. The CDR3 is 15 residues long. Looked up from germline, CDR1 is LGHDT and CDR2 is YNNKEL (reference sequence). J lost 1 base, V lost 4 bases, and 3 bases had no gene match. CDR3 DNA sequence: TGTGCCAGCAGCCTTCGGACTAGCGGCCAAGAGACCCAGTACTTC. This translates into CASSLRTSGQETQYF.

The chain uses TRBV28 and TRBJ1-4, with 7 bases fitting TRBD1. CDR1 is MDHEN, CDR2 SYDVKM, per germline. The V and J ends lost 6 bases and 7 bases, in that order; junction bases with no gene match: 11. The CDR3 spans 15 residues. The CDR3 loop is CASSQQGLEREKLFF. The DNA for the CDR3 is TGTGCCAGCAGCCAACAGGGGTTGGAGCGTGAAAAACTGTTTTTT.

This clone was seen only once. The chain employs TRBV24-1 and TRBJ2-3; maybe TRBD1 (5 bases). The CDR3 consists of 13 residues. The germline V and J ends were trimmed by 0 bases and 7 bases, with 7 bases remaining between them. CDR1 and CDR2 (germline): KGHDR, SFDVKD. CDR3 in amino acids: CATSDLRGNTQYF. In nucleotides, the CDR3 is TGTGCCACCAGTGATTTGAGGGGTAATACGCAGTATTTT.

The chain couples TRBV4-1 to TRBJ1-5; no reliable D call. Germline V lookup: CDR1 MGHRA, CDR2 YSYEKL. The CDR3 is 13 residues long. Trimming cost V 0 bases and J 5 bases, with 5 bases left between them. The CDR3 reads CASSQEGDQPQHF. CDR3 DNA: TGCGCCAGCAGCCAAGAGGGAGATCAGCCCCAGCATTTT.

V usage is TRBV7-2 and J usage is TRBJ1-5; D perhaps matches TRBD1 (5 bases). CDR3 length equals 14 residues. Trimming cost V 5 bases and J 1 base, with 9 bases left between them. CDR1 and CDR2 (germline): SGHTA, FQGNSA. CDR3 protein: CASSQRQSNQPQHF. The CDR3 DNA follows: TGTGCCAGCAGCCAGAGACAGAGCAATCAGCCCCAGCATTTT.

The CDR3 region has the DNA TGTGCCAGCAGCCAACGACAGGATGGGCAGCCCCAGCATTTT. Encoded protein: CASSQRQDGQPQHF. This chain links TRBV3-1 (or the pseudogene TRBV3-2) with TRBJ1-5, with a possible D match to TRBD1 (6 bases). V dropped 2 bases and J dropped 7 bases, with 12 bases sitting between them. The germline V gene encodes CDR1 LGHDT and CDR2 YNNKEL (reference sequence). This CDR3 is built from 14 residues.

This clone was observed a few times. This chain connects TRBV18 to TRBJ2-7; no definite D call. The V end was cut by 3 bases, the J end by 7 bases, with 13 bases between. This CDR3 has 13 amino acids. Germline loops: CDR1 KGHSH, CDR2 LQKENI. As DNA, the CDR3 is TGTGCCAGCTCACCCTCGGAAGGGATGGAGCAGTACTTC. Its translation is CASSPSEGMEQYF. Combining the CDR3 with reference TRBV18 and TRBJ2-7 gives the whole variable domain NAGVMQNPRHLVRRRGQEARLRCSPMKGHSHVYWYRQLPEEGLKFMVYLQKENIIDESGMPKERFSAEFPKEGPSILRIQQVVRGDSAAYFCASSPSEGMEQYFGPGTRLTVT.

This rearrangement joins TRBV18 to TRBJ1-2, with 10 bases fitting TRBD1. CDR3 length: 16 residues. From germline, CDR1 is KGHSH and CDR2 LQKENI. Unmatched junction bases numbered 10, after V lost 1 base and J lost 8 bases. The CDR3 nucleotides read TGTGCCAGCTCACCACTATTCAGAGGACAGGGGGACGGCTACACCTTC. This translates into CASSPLFRGQGDGYTF. The full variable domain, with the rest looked up from reference TRBV18 and TRBJ1-2, is NAGVMQNPRHLVRRRGQEARLRCSPMKGHSHVYWYRQLPEEGLKFMVYLQKENIIDESGMPKERFSAEFPKEGPSILRIQQVVRGDSAAYFCASSPLFRGQGDGYTFGSGTRLTVV.

V usage is TRBV6-4 and J usage is TRBJ2-3, with unresolved D. V lost 3 bases and J lost 3, with 7 bases in between. Per the germline V gene, CDR1 is MRHNA and CDR2 is SNTAGT. CDR3 length: 13 amino acids. The CDR3 sequence: CASSDGDTDTQYF. The CDR3 region has the DNA TGTGCCAGCAGTGATGGAGATACAGATACGCAGTATTTT.

CDR3 sequence: CASTPSPNTGELFF. The CDR3, as DNA: TGTGCCAGCACCCCCTCTCCCAACACCGGGGAGCTGTTTTTT. The chain links TRBV6-4 to TRBJ2-2; D gene ambiguous. Trimming took off 7 bases at V and 2 bases at J, with 11 bases between the two ends. This CDR3 comprises 14 residues. Germline V CDR1 and CDR2: MRHNA, SNTAGT.

The chain combines TRBV4-3 with TRBJ2-5, with D perhaps matching TRBD2 (5 bases). This CDR3 contains 15 residues. Per germline, CDR1 LGHNA and CDR2 YSLEER. Deletions cut 0 bases from V and 5 bases from J, with 13 bases between. The CDR3 region has the DNA TGCGCCAGCAGCCAAGAGGCGGACCCGGGGGAGACCCAGTACTTC. This translates into CASSQEADPGETQYF.

The chain joins TRBV19 to TRBJ2-7; 11 nucleotides line up with TRBD2. Germline loops: CDR1 LNHDA, CDR2 SQIVND (reference sequence). The CDR3 covers 16 residues. J lost 3 bases, V lost 5 bases, and 9 bases had no gene match. CDR3 sequence: CASSPLAGDGGYEQYF. The DNA of the CDR3 is TGTGCCAGTAGTCCACTAGCGGGAGATGGGGGCTACGAGCAGTACTTC.

The chain uses TRBV6-5 and TRBJ2-5; D possibly corresponds to TRBD2 (5 bases). The DNA end lines up better with TRBJ2-7; the J call may be wrong. The CDR3 extends over 13 amino acids. In germline, CDR1 is MNHEY, CDR2 SVGAGI. This CDR3 is CASSYVRGYEQYF. The CDR3 region has the DNA TGTGCCAGCAGTTACGTCCGGGGCTACGAGCAGTACTTC.